A selection of T cell receptor beta chains follows, all from one sample in a study of control samples from healthy donors and cancer patients. Produced via immunoSEQ multiplex PCR; TCRdb's table is partial and in-frame only. Of some 250,000 clones listed, more than 65% are singletons. Sample: PBMCs. The receptors stem from a woman in her fifties or sixties with lung cancer. CDR3s include the opening cysteine and the closing phenylalanine or tryptophan. A D gene is named only where the DNA matches it firmly. Clone size is stated in some rows and not others, as once, few, many or a class when expanded.

.	TRBV7-9	TRBJ2-3	once	CASSPSGVGDTQYF	TGTGCCAGCAGCCCCTCCGGCGTTGGAGATACGCAGTATTTT
.	TRBV5-1	TRBJ1-1	.	CASSWEAGVGTEAFF	TGCGCCAGCAGCTGGGAGGCAGGAGTTGGCACTGAAGCTTTCTTT
.	TRBV3-1/TRBV3-2	TRBJ2-7	.	CASSLWTVGSDEQYF	TGTGCCAGCAGCCTCTGGACAGTGGGATCCGACGAGCAGTACTTC
TRBD2	TRBV4-1	TRBJ2-3	.	CARSQVGGGGRGGAIFTDTQYF	TGCGCCCGCAGCCAAGTAGGCGGGGGGGGTCGCGGGGGGGCCATCTTCACAGATACGCAGTATTTT
.	TRBV6-6	TRBJ1-1	.	CATFRGLDTEAFF	TGTGCCACCTTCCGGGGGTTGGACACTGAAGCTTTCTTT
TRBD2	TRBV24-1	TRBJ2-1	.	CATSDGGLAGDNEQFF	TGTGCCACCAGTGATGGGGGACTAGCGGGAGACAATGAGCAGTTCTTC
.	TRBV3-1/TRBV3-2	TRBJ2-7	.	CASSQDWRDEQYF	TGTGCCAGCAGCCAGGACTGGCGGGACGAGCAGTACTTC
TRBD1	TRBV29-1	TRBJ1-5	.	CSVATGLGRDPQHF	TGCAGCGTCGCGACAGGGCTTGGGAGGGACCCCCAGCATTTT
.	TRBV11-2	TRBJ1-1	.	CASSFFGASGGMNTEAFF	TGTGCCAGCAGTTTTTTCGGGGCGTCGGGAGGCATGAACACTGAAGCTTTCTTT
TRBD1	TRBV19	TRBJ2-7	.	CASSNGQGRGEEQYF	TGTGCCAGTAGTAATGGACAGGGCCGAGGGGAAGAGCAGTACTTC
TRBD1	TRBV7-9	TRBJ1-2	.	CASSGGQGWYGYTF	TGTGCCAGCAGCGGCGGACAGGGCTGGTATGGCTACACCTTC
TRBD2	TRBV4-2	TRBJ2-1	.	CASSPGGTSGRRNEQFF	TGTGCCAGCAGCCCCGGGGGGACTAGCGGGAGGAGGAATGAGCAGTTCTTC
.	TRBV7-3	TRBJ1-4	large	CASSLMPGTANEKLFF	TGTGCCAGCAGCTTAATGCCGGGCACCGCGAATGAAAAACTGTTTTTT
.	TRBV9	TRBJ1-2	few	CASRGGDYGYTF	TGTGCCAGCAGGGGCGGCGACTATGGCTACACCTTC
.	TRBV6-5	TRBJ2-2	.	CASKPGTTNTGELFF	TGTGCCAGCAAGCCTGGGACCACTAACACCGGGGAGCTGTTTTTT
.	TRBV9	TRBJ2-1	.	CASSVDLSSYNEQFF	TGTGCCAGCAGCGTAGATTTGAGCTCCTACAATGAGCAGTTCTTC
.	TRBV6-5	TRBJ2-2	.	CASNLGSANTGELFF	TGTGCCAGCAATCTAGGAAGCGCGAACACCGGGGAGCTGTTTTTT
.	TRBV6-1	TRBJ1-2	once	CASSDHLDGYGYTF	TGTGCCAGCAGTGATCACTTGGACGGCTATGGCTACACCTTC
.	TRBV28	TRBJ1-6	.	CASSFPGRGNSPLHF	TGTGCCAGCAGTTTCCCGGGTAGGGGTAATTCACCCCTCCACTTT
.	TRBV5-1	TRBJ2-3	few	CASKPQGYTDTQYF	TGCGCCAGCAAGCCGCAGGGGTACACAGATACGCAGTATTTT
.	TRBV10-3	TRBJ2-7	.	CAISEETASYEQYF	TGTGCCATCAGTGAGGAAACAGCCTCCTACGAGCAGTACTTC
.	TRBV30	TRBJ2-2	.	CAWISRLNTGELFF	TGTGCCTGGATCTCACGTCTGAACACCGGGGAGCTGTTTTTT
.	TRBV21-1	TRBJ2-3	many	CASSPGTSGRALGADTQYF	TGTGCCAGCAGCCCTGGGACTAGCGGGAGGGCCCTCGGGGCAGATACGCAGTATTTT
.	TRBV28	TRBJ1-5	.	CASSWEGGRKVPQHF	TGTGCCAGCAGTTGGGAGGGGGGGCGCAAAGTGCCCCAGCATTTT
.	TRBV5-6	TRBJ2-3	.	CASSLTSTDTQYF	TGTGCCAGCAGCTTAACTAGCACAGATACGCAGTATTTT
.	TRBV10-3	TRBJ1-4	.	CAISRNTLATNEKLFF	TGTGCCATCAGTAGGAACACCCTCGCAACTAATGAAAAACTGTTTTTT
.	TRBV28	TRBJ2-7	.	CASCTQGPSYEQYF	TGTGCCAGCTGTACTCAGGGTCCGTCCTACGAGCAGTACTTC
.	TRBV9	TRBJ1-1	.	CASSVSQTEAFF	TGTGCCAGCAGCGTAAGTCAAACTGAAGCTTTCTTT
.	TRBV28	TRBJ2-2	.	CASKGRPTTGELFF	TGTGCCAGCAAGGGGCGCCCGACCACCGGGGAGCTGTTTTTT
.	TRBV10-2	TRBJ2-7	.	CASSHDGVTGDEQYF	TGCGCCAGCAGCCATGACGGGGTAACGGGGGACGAGCAGTACTTC
TRBD1	TRBV7-9	TRBJ1-1	.	CASSLPRQGFGQTEAFF	TGTGCCAGCAGCTTACCGAGACAGGGGTTCGGACAAACTGAAGCTTTCTTT
.	TRBV5-1	TRBJ2-1	.	CASSPNTGSSYNEQFF	TGCGCCAGCAGCCCAAATACAGGTTCCTCCTACAATGAGCAGTTCTTC
.	TRBV27	TRBJ2-1	.	CASRPVEGGLYNEQFF	TGTGCCAGCAGACCGGTAGAGGGGGGCCTCTACAATGAGCAGTTCTTC
.	TRBV29-1	TRBJ2-5	once	CSVERGIGETQYF	TGCAGCGTTGAAAGGGGAATTGGGGAGACCCAGTACTTC
TRBD1	TRBV18	TRBJ1-2	.	CASSPGQGGGYTF	TGTGCCAGCTCACCCGGACAGGGTGGAGGCTACACCTTC
TRBD2	TRBV16	TRBJ2-1	.	CASSQSSGVGEQFF	TGTGCCAGCAGCCAATCTAGCGGGGTGGGTGAGCAGTTCTTC
TRBD1	TRBV5-6	TRBJ2-4	once	CASSDPRGRLNIQYF	TGTGCCAGCAGCGACCCCAGGGGGCGGTTAAACATTCAGTACTTC
.	TRBV7-3	TRBJ1-3	.	CFGNTIYF	TGTTTTGGAAACACCATATATTTT
TRBD2	TRBV4-2	TRBJ2-1	.	CASSQEAGGPGEQFF	TGTGCCAGCAGCCAAGAAGCGGGAGGGCCGGGTGAGCAGTTCTTC
TRBD1	TRBV4-2	TRBJ1-2	.	CASSQKETGAYGYTF	TGTGCCAGCAGCCAAAAGGAGACAGGGGCCTATGGCTACACCTTC
.	TRBV29-1	TRBJ1-2	.	CSVQHLRQDTNYGYTF	TGCAGCGTACAACACCTTAGACAGGACACTAACTATGGCTACACCTTC
.	TRBV6-5	TRBJ2-7	few	CASSYSSAYEQYF	TGTGCCAGCAGTTACTCCAGTGCCTACGAGCAGTACTTC
.	TRBV4-2	TRBJ2-3	.	CASSQDKGEKGDTQYF	TGTGCCAGCAGCCAAGATAAGGGGGAGAAAGGAGATACGCAGTATTTT
.	TRBV19	TRBJ1-5	.	CASSDLGGHQPQHF	TGTGCCAGTAGTGACCTCGGGGGGCATCAGCCCCAGCATTTT
TRBD2	TRBV7-9	TRBJ2-7	.	CASSVASGSPRYEQYF	TGTGCCAGCAGCGTCGCTAGCGGGAGCCCTCGGTACGAGCAGTACTTC
TRBD1	TRBV5-4	TRBJ2-3	.	CASSSPGQSTDTQYF	TGTGCCAGCAGTTCTCCGGGACAGAGCACAGATACGCAGTATTTT
.	TRBV19	TRBJ1-4	.	CASREHPTGIANEKLFF	TGTGCCAGTAGAGAACACCCCACAGGGATCGCTAATGAAAAACTGTTTTTT
TRBD1	TRBV5-1	TRBJ2-5	.	CASSRGQGRVATQYF	TGCGCCAGCAGCCGTGGACAGGGGAGAGTAGCGACCCAGTACTTC
TRBD1	TRBV28	TRBJ1-5	few	CASSRTGSQPQHF	TGTGCCAGCAGTCGGACAGGGAGCCAGCCCCAGCATTTT
.	TRBV28	TRBJ1-5	once	CASTRTPSNQPQHF	TGTGCCAGCACCCGGACACCTAGCAATCAGCCCCAGCATTTT
TRBD2	TRBV10-1	TRBJ2-1	.	CASSEPTSGSGNEQFF	TGCGCCAGCAGTGAACCCACTAGCGGGAGTGGGAATGAGCAGTTCTTC
TRBD2	TRBV7-2	TRBJ2-3	.	CASSPSGGPSTDTQYF	TGTGCCAGCAGCCCCAGCGGGGGGCCTAGCACAGATACGCAGTATTTT
.	TRBV5-7	TRBJ1-6	.	CASRLGRGNSPLHF	TGTGCCAGCAGGCTCGGGCGAGGTAATTCACCCCTCCACTTT
.	TRBV3-1/TRBV3-2	TRBJ2-2	.	CASSQIFRPGELFF	TGTGCCAGCAGCCAAATTTTTCGGCCCGGGGAGCTGTTTTTT